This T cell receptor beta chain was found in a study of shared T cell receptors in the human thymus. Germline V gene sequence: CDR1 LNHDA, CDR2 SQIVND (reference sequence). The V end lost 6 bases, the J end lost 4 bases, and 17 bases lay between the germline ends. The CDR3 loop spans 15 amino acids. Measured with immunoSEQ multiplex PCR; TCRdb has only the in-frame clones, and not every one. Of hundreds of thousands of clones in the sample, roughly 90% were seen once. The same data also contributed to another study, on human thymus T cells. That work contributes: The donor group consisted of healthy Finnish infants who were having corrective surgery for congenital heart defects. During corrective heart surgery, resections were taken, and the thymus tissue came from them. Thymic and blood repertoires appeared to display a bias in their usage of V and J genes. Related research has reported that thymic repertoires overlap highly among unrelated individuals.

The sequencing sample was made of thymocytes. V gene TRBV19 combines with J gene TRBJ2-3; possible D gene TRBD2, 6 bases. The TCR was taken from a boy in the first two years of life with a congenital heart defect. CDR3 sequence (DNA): TGTGCCAGTAGCCTGACCGGGACTCGCCCAGATACGCAGTATTTT. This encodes CASSLTGTRPDTQYF.